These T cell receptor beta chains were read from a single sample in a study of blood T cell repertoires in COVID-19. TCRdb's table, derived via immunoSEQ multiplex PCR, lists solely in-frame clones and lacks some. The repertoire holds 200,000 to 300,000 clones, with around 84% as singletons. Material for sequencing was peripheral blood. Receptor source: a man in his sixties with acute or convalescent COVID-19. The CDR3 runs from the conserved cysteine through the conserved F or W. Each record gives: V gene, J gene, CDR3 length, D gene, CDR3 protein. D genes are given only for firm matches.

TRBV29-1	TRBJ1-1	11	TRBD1	CSVDRGTEAFF
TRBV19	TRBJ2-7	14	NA	CASSPLAGRGEQYF
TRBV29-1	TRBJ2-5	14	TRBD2	CSVARTSGEETQYF
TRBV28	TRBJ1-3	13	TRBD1	CASRGQGRNTIYF
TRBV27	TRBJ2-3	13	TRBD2	CASTSTSGDTQYF
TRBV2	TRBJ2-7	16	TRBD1	CASSVPDRGFSYEQYF
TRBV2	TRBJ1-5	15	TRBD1	CASRDGTAGDQPQHF
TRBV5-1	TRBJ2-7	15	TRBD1	CASSLGGQGTYEQYF
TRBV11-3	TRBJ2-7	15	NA	CASSLVGAKLYEQYF
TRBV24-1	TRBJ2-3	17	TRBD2	CATSGVGASGSSDTQYF
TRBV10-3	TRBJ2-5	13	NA	CAISRDIGETQYF
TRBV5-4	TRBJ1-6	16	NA	CASSLLQGLGNSPLHF
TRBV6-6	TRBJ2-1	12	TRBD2	CASGGRYNEQFF
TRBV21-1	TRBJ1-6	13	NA	CARETGANSPLHF
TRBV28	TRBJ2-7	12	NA	CATGDLVSEQYF
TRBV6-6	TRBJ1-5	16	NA	CASSYLRQVSNQPQHF
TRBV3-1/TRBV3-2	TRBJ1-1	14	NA	CASSQVVAGEGAFF
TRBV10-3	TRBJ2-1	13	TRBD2	CAISLAGVNEQFF
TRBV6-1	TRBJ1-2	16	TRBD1	CASSDRGRMVNYGYTF
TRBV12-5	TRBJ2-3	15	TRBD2	CASGTSGGTRDTQYF
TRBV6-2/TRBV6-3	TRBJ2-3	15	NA	CASSPQLGSTDTQYF
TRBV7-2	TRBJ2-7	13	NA	CASSVYGGNEQYF
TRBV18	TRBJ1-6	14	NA	CASSPPQGNSPLHF
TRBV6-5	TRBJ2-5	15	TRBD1	CASRQGEMYSETQYF
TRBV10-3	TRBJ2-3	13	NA	CAISSSSTDTQYF
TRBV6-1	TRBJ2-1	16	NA	CASSDLSGNSYNEQFF
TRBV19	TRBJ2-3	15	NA	CASSPARGSAVTQYF
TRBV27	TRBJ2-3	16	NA	CASSLRLARAGDTQYF
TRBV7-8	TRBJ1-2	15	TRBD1	CASSLTARTGDGYTF
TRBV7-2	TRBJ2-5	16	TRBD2	CASSLSSTSGQETQYF
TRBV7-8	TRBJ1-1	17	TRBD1	CASSLAVQGAGREEAFF
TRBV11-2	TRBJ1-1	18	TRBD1	CASSLDPSGTGGTSEAFF
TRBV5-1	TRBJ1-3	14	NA	CASSLVAEGNTIYF
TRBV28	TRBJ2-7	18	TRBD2	CASNAYVGSGSLLNEQYF
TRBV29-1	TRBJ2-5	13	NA	CSVAPPGQETQYF
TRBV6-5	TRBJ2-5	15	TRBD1	CASSRRGLGQETQYF
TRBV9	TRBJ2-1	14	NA	CASSPEGIHNEQFF
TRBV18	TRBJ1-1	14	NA	CASSHGEVNTEAFF
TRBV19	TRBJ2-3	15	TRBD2	CASSLWLAGTDTQYF
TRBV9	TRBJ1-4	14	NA	CASSVGGLFEKLFF
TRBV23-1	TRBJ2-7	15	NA	CASSQFKQSSYEQYF
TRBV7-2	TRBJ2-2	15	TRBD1	CASSFRTGNTGELFF
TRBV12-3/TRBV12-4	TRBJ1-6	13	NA	CASREGVYSPLHF
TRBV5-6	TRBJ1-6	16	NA	CASSLRGGGSNSPLHF
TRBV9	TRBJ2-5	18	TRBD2	CASSVARTSGGSGETQYF
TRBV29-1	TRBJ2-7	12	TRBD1	CSVSGQGNEQYF
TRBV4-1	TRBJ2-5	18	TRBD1	CASSHPPPGQPDQETQYF
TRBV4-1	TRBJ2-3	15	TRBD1	CASSLGTAGTDTQYF